This is a list of T cell receptor beta chains from one sample in a study of T cell responses to AZD1222 COVID-19 vaccine. Sequencing used immunoSEQ multiplex PCR; TCRdb keeps in-frame clones, though not all of them. The sample holds about 110,000 clones, 70% to 90% seen once. The starting material was peripheral blood, obtained on day 0 of AZD1222 vaccination. The receptors stem from an adult in good health. Both conserved end residues are part of each CDR3. The D gene is left open where the match is weak. Expanded clones get a size class; other rows say once, few or many, or leave the size out.

j_gene,v_gene,d_gene,abundance,CDR3nt,CDR3aa
TRBJ2-7,TRBV27,.,.,TGTGCCAGCAGTTTACTTCAGGGATACGAGCAGTACTTC,CASSLLQGYEQYF
TRBJ2-5,TRBV11-2,.,.,TGTGCCAGCAGCCCCCCCGGAGGTTTTGCGGGGATCCCTACCGAGACCCAGTACTTC,CASSPPGGFAGIPTETQYF
TRBJ1-1,TRBV2,.,.,TGTGCCAGCAGTGAACCCCACAGGGTATGGACTGAAGCTTTCTTT,CASSEPHRVWTEAFF
TRBJ2-1,TRBV24-1,.,.,TGTGCCACCAGTGATTTTCCCGGGGAAGGGTACAATGAGCAGTTCTTC,CATSDFPGEGYNEQFF
TRBJ2-1,TRBV27,TRBD2,.,TGTGCCAGCAGTTTATTAAGCGGGGGGGCGTTGGAGCAGTTCTTC,CASSLLSGGALEQFF
TRBJ1-2,TRBV28,.,.,TGTGCCAGCAGTTTTGGGGGCGCAAACTATGGCTACACCTTC,CASSFGGANYGYTF
TRBJ1-5,TRBV6-4,.,.,TGTGCCAGCAGTGATTACCAGCCCCAGCATTTT,CASSDYQPQHF
TRBJ1-1,TRBV6-2/TRBV6-3,.,.,TGTGCCAGCAGTCCCAATAACAGGGACTCTGAAGCTTTCTTT,CASSPNNRDSEAFF
TRBJ2-7,TRBV9,TRBD2,once,TGTGCCAGCAGCGCCCTGGGAGGGTCCCTTTACGAGCAGTACTTC,CASSALGGSLYEQYF
TRBJ1-3,TRBV7-2,.,.,TGTGCCAGCAGCTTATTTCCACCAGGGTCTGGAAACACCATATATTTT,CASSLFPPGSGNTIYF
TRBJ1-2,TRBV15,.,.,TGTGCCACCAGCCCCGGGGTGGCAAATCTCTATGGCTACACCTTC,CATSPGVANLYGYTF
TRBJ2-3,TRBV19,TRBD2,.,TGTGCCAGTAGTACTCCTAGCGGGCGCACAGATACGCAGTATTTT,CASSTPSGRTDTQYF
TRBJ1-1,TRBV7-8,.,.,TGTGCCAGCAGCTCGGTGACAACCGAAGCTTTCTTT,CASSSVTTEAFF
TRBJ2-1,TRBV13,.,.,TGTGCCAGCAGCTTAGGGGGCGGGCGCGCTAGGGATGAGCAGTTCTTC,CASSLGGGRARDEQFF
TRBJ1-2,TRBV6-2/TRBV6-3,.,.,TGTGCCAGCAGTTATGCCCCCGGTGGCTACACCTTC,CASSYAPGGYTF
TRBJ2-3,TRBV24-1,TRBD2,.,TGTGCCACCAGTGATACAGGGACTAGCGAGAGCACAGATACGCAGTATTTT,CATSDTGTSESTDTQYF
TRBJ2-3,TRBV5-4,.,once,TGTGCCAGCAGCTTGGATGGGGCCGGCACAGATACGCAGTATTTT,CASSLDGAGTDTQYF
TRBJ1-2,TRBV2,.,.,TGTGCCAGCAGTGAAATCCAGCAAACTAACTATGGCTACACCTTC,CASSEIQQTNYGYTF
TRBJ2-5,TRBV9,.,.,TGTGCCAGCAGCGTTGCAGGGTGGGAGACCCAGTACTTC,CASSVAGWETQYF
TRBJ2-3,TRBV7-2,TRBD2,.,TGTGCCAGCAGACAAGCGGGAGGCACCACAGATACGCAGTATTTT,CASRQAGGTTDTQYF
TRBJ2-2,TRBV6-5,.,.,TGTGCCAGCGGGACCGACATAAACACCGGGGAGCTGTTTTTT,CASGTDINTGELFF
TRBJ2-7,TRBV12-3/TRBV12-4,.,.,TGTGCCAGCATGCTGTCGAGGACTGAGCAGTACTTC,CASMLSRTEQYF
TRBJ1-4,TRBV15,TRBD1,.,TGTGCCACCAGCAGAGGGGACAGGGCTAATGAAAAACTGTTTTTT,CATSRGDRANEKLFF
TRBJ1-1,TRBV18,TRBD1,.,TGTGCCAGCTCACCCTGGGACAGACTGAACACTGAAGCTTTCTTT,CASSPWDRLNTEAFF
TRBJ2-3,TRBV19,.,.,TGTGCCAGTAGTATAGGGACTGCTAGCACAGATACGCAGTATTTT,CASSIGTASTDTQYF
TRBJ1-2,TRBV6-1,.,.,TGTGCCAGCAGTGAAGCCTCGACTGTTCTCTGGTATGGCTACACCTTC,CASSEASTVLWYGYTF
TRBJ1-1,TRBV4-2,.,.,TGTGCCAGCAGCCAGGGGGCCCAGAACACTGAAGCTTTCTTT,CASSQGAQNTEAFF
TRBJ2-1,TRBV11-3,.,.,TGTGCCAGCAGCTTAGACGGGAGTAGCTACAATGAGCAGTTCTTC,CASSLDGSSYNEQFF
TRBJ2-3,TRBV11-3,TRBD2,.,TGTGCCAGCAGCTTACAACTAGCGGGGGAAGATACGCAGTATTTT,CASSLQLAGEDTQYF
TRBJ1-5,TRBV15,.,.,TGTGCCACCAGCAGAGCCAGGGACAATCAGCCCCAGCATTTT,CATSRARDNQPQHF
TRBJ2-3,TRBV7-8,.,.,TGTGCCAGCAGCCGACGTGGGGGGGCCGGCGCACACACAGATACGCAGTATTTT,CASSRRGGAGAHTDTQYF
TRBJ1-1,TRBV12-3/TRBV12-4,.,.,TGTGCCAGCACTATACAGGGAAGGGCTTTCTTT,CASTIQGRAFF
TRBJ1-2,TRBV19,.,.,TGTGCCAGTAAAAAAGGGGGGGATAACTATGGCTACACCTTC,CASKKGGDNYGYTF
TRBJ1-5,TRBV5-6,.,once,TGTGCCAGCAGCTTAAGAAGCAATCAGCCCCAGCATTTT,CASSLRSNQPQHF
TRBJ1-6,TRBV2,.,few,TGTGCCAGCAGTGGCTTCCGGGACGGCTCACCCCTCCACTTT,CASSGFRDGSPLHF
TRBJ1-5,TRBV5-5,TRBD1,.,TGTGCCAGCAGCTTGGTGGGGACAGGGAGCCAGCCCCAGCATTTT,CASSLVGTGSQPQHF
TRBJ1-2,TRBV12-3/TRBV12-4,.,.,TGTGCCAGCAGTTTGCCCTTTAACTATGGCTACACCTTC,CASSLPFNYGYTF
TRBJ2-3,TRBV19,TRBD2,.,TGTGCCAGTAGGGGTCTAGCGGGAGTTGGCACAGATACGCAGTATTTT,CASRGLAGVGTDTQYF
TRBJ1-2,TRBV19,TRBD1,.,TGTGCCGCAAGGGGGGACAGGGGCAACTATGGCTACACCTTC,CAARGDRGNYGYTF
TRBJ2-1,TRBV6-5,TRBD2,.,TGTGCCAGCAGCCTCGGCGGGGGGCCCAACAATGAGCAGTTCTTC,CASSLGGGPNNEQFF
TRBJ2-1,TRBV18,.,.,TGTGCCAGCTCACCGCTAGGGCGCAATGAGCAGTTCTTC,CASSPLGRNEQFF
TRBJ2-2,TRBV19,.,.,TGTGCCAGCACCCAGCGATTGGGGGAGCTGTTTTTT,CASTQRLGELFF
TRBJ2-1,TRBV11-1,.,.,TGTGCCAGCAGCTTAGATGGGACACGAACCTACAATGAGCAGTTCTTC,CASSLDGTRTYNEQFF
TRBJ2-4,TRBV10-3,TRBD1,once,TGTGCCATCAGTGGAGGGGGGACAGGGGGAAGTACGGACATTCAGTACTTC,CAISGGGTGGSTDIQYF
TRBJ1-4,TRBV5-5,.,.,TGTGCCAGCAGCTTGGCCGGGGGGCAAAAACTGTTTTTT,CASSLAGGQKLFF
TRBJ1-5,TRBV21-1,.,.,TGTGCCAGCAGCAAAGAGAGAGGACAAGGCTCCTATAGCAATCAGCCCCAGCATTTT,CASSKERGQGSYSNQPQHF
TRBJ2-1,TRBV11-2,.,.,TGTGCCAGCTTGGCCGCGGTCAATGAGCAGTTCTTC,CASLAAVNEQFF
TRBJ2-3,TRBV6-5,.,.,TGTGCCAGCACCCCCTGGTCAGATACGCAGTATTTT,CASTPWSDTQYF
TRBJ1-5,TRBV24-1,.,once,TGTGCCACCAGCAGGGGCAGCTTACAGCCCCAGCATTTT,CATSRGSLQPQHF
TRBJ2-7,TRBV19,.,once,TGTGCCAGTAGCCCCTCGGGGGCGGACGAGCAGTACTTC,CASSPSGADEQYF
TRBJ1-1,TRBV14,.,.,TGTGCCAGCAGTCCAGTGGGTAACACTGAAGCTTTCTTT,CASSPVGNTEAFF
TRBJ1-4,TRBV9,TRBD1,.,TGTGCCAGCAGCCCGAGGGGACAGGGGGCTACTAATGAAAAACTGTTTTTT,CASSPRGQGATNEKLFF
TRBJ2-5,TRBV7-3,.,once,TGTGCCAGCAGCTCCGCCCCGCAAGAGACCCAGTACTTC,CASSSAPQETQYF
TRBJ2-5,TRBV5-1,TRBD2,.,TGCGCCAGCAGCACTAGCGGGGGCCAAGAGACCCAGTACTTC,CASSTSGGQETQYF
TRBJ2-7,TRBV4-2,.,once,TGTGCCAGCAGCCACCCAGGGGCGGCCTACGAGCAGTACTTC,CASSHPGAAYEQYF
TRBJ2-7,TRBV6-2/TRBV6-3,TRBD2,.,TGTGCCAGCAGTTGGACTAGCGTCTACGAGCAGTACTTC,CASSWTSVYEQYF
TRBJ2-2,TRBV6-4,TRBD2,.,TGTGCCAGCTCCAAGTGGGTAGCGGGATCGAACACCGGGGAGCTGTTTTTT,CASSKWVAGSNTGELFF
TRBJ1-1,TRBV4-3,.,once,TGCGCCAGCAGCCAAGATCATCCTCAGGGCGGAAACACTGAAGCTTTCTTT,CASSQDHPQGGNTEAFF
TRBJ1-2,TRBV7-2,TRBD1,.,TGTGCCTCTAAGACAGGGGTTAGCTATGGCTACACCTTC,CASKTGVSYGYTF
TRBJ2-2,TRBV7-3,.,.,TGTGCCAGCAGCCCTCTCGGGGGCGGGACCGGGGAGCTGTTTTTT,CASSPLGGGTGELFF